This TCR beta chain was identified during a study of tumor and adjacent non-tumor tissue in lung cancer. A modified ARM-PCR protocol with three rounds of nested PCR amplified TCRbeta. TCRdb reprocessed the multiplex PCR reads with MiXCR, giving one entry per CDR3 protein. This table has some 51,000 distinct CDR3 sequences, roughly 67% appearing once. No cell sorting was done before RNA was extracted from the tissue. The normal lung tissue was taken more than 3 cm from the tumor edge. Germline V gives CDR1 ENHRY, CDR2 SYGVKD. The CDR3 covers 15 residues. This clonotype has just a few counts. Since a much larger clone is just one base distant, this may be a read error.

The rearrangement joins TRBV10-3 to TRBJ2-7; possibly TRBD1 for D (5 bases). Specimen: distant non-tumor lung tissue. The origin of this receptor is a woman between 65 and 79 years old with non-small cell lung cancer. The CDR3: CAISEKVDTFYEEYF. Here the CDR3 DNA reads TGTGCCATCAGTGAGAAAGTGGACACTTTCTACGAGGAGTACTTC.